Below, 4 T cell receptor beta chains from the same sample are listed, as sequenced in a study of beta chain features in type 1 diabetes. The whole isolated RNA underwent reverse transcription, so sequencing captured expressed TCRB transcripts. Data came from immunoSEQ multiplex PCR; TCRdb stores just in-frame clones and leaves some out. The table lists hundreds of thousands of clones, roughly a sixth of them singletons. The sequenced sample consisted of naive CD4+ T cells from blood. These receptor sequences come from a young woman in good health.

The rearrangement links TRBV6-6 to TRBJ1-2, with D unresolved. The germline V gene encodes CDR1 MNHNY and CDR2 SVGAGI (reference sequence). This CDR3 has 14 residues. V was shortened by 2 bases and J by 2 bases, with 9 bases between the two germline ends. For the CDR3, the DNA is TGTGCCAGCAGTTACAGCCCAGGAAACTATGGCTACACCTTC. Translating gives CASSYSPGNYGYTF.

The V and J genes are TRBV10-3 and TRBJ2-7; TRBD1 agrees at 8 bases. The CDR3 consists of 16 residues. Trimming cost V 3 bases and J 7 bases; bases outside gene matches: 14. Per the germline V gene, CDR1 is ENHRY and CDR2 is SYGVKD. CDR3 nucleotides: TGTGCCATCAGTGACCCTGGGCAGGGGGCCACCTGGGAGCAGTACTTC. Translation: CAISDPGQGATWEQYF.

This clone was found a few times. This sequence joins TRBV4-3 and TRBJ2-2; D is unclear. This CDR3 region has 13 residues. V was cut by 4 bases and J by 6 bases, with 9 bases left in between. The germline V gene has CDR1 LGHNA and CDR2 YSLEER. CDR3 residues: CASSLRPAGELFF. DNA of the CDR3: TGCGCCAGCAGCCTCAGGCCGGCCGGGGAGCTGTTTTTT.

The rearrangement joins TRBV28 to TRBJ2-4; TRBD1 might be the D (5 bases). V shed 6 bases and J shed 2 bases, with 11 bases lying between them. CDR3 length: 14 amino acids. The germline CDR1 and CDR2 sequences are MDHEN and SYDVKM. The CDR3 sequence: CASRSRGSKNIQYF. In DNA, the CDR3 is TGTGCCAGCAGGAGTAGGGGTTCCAAAAACATTCAGTACTTC. The full variable domain, in which reference TRBV28 and TRBJ2-4 provide the parts outside the CDR3, is DVKVTQSSRYLVKRTGEKVFLECVQDMDHENMFWYRQDPGLGLRLIYFSYDVKMKEKGDIPEGYSVSREKKERFSLILESASTNQTSMYLCASRSRGSKNIQYFGAGTRLSVL.